This T cell receptor beta chain was observed in a study of blood T cell repertoires in COVID-19. On the study more broadly: Italy, Spain and the United States were the sources of the convalescent and acute COVID-19 samples. From T cells, B-cell-depleted T cells, or PBMCs came the material, which was cDNA or gDNA.

CDR1 and CDR2 from the germline V gene are SNHLY and FYNNEI. Trimming at V came to 7 bases and at J to 6 bases, leaving 2 bases not matched to a gene. The CDR3 contains 13 residues. Per the original methods: The assay estimated nucleated cells by amplifying reference gene primers. Assay used: immunoSEQ multiplex PCR; TCRdb lists only in-frame clones, some missing. The V and J calls and clone size were taken over from that table, and D and trimming were inferred from the DNA. Of under 45,000 clones in the sample, 80% to 90% were seen once. The TCR sequence derives from a man in his 60s with active COVID-19. The sequencing sample was made of peripheral blood. The J gene is TRBJ1-6, the V gene TRBV2; 8 bases map to TRBD1. The CDR3 DNA sequence: TGTGCCAGCATAGGACAGGGTAATTCACCCCTCCACTTT. Amino acid sequence: CASIGQGNSPLHF.